One and the same sample provided the 4 T cell receptor beta chains below, sequenced in a study of T cell responses to AZD1222 COVID-19 vaccine. Produced via immunoSEQ multiplex PCR; TCRdb's table is partial and in-frame only. The sample yields about 140,000 clones, less than 95% seen once. The starting material was peripheral blood, obtained on day 0 of AZD1222 vaccination. These receptors all come from an adult in good health.

The chain recombines TRBV4-1 with TRBJ2-2; D may correspond to TRBD1 or TRBD2 (6 bases each). CDR1 is MGHRA and CDR2 is YSYEKL in the germline V gene. The CDR3 covers 15 residues. With 4 bases removed from V and 5 bases from J, the gap between germline ends came to 14 bases. In DNA form, the CDR3 reads TGCGCCAGCAGCCTAGGGGGGTCCGGGACCGGGGAGCTGTTTTTT. This codes for CASSLGGSGTGELFF.

The chain joins TRBV7-2 to TRBJ1-6, with a tentative D call TRBD1 (6 bases). The CDR3 is 16 residues long. V was pared by 1 base and J by 10 bases, with 17 bases between. Germline CDR1 reads SGHTA; CDR2 reads FQGNSA. The CDR3 sequence: CASSLVGMGAKSPLHF. CDR3 sequence (DNA): TGTGCCAGCAGCTTAGTTGGTATGGGGGCGAAATCACCCCTCCACTTT.

The chain recombines TRBV12-3 or TRBV12-4 with TRBJ1-3; D may be TRBD1 (5 bases). Trimming removed 8 bases from V and 1 base from J, with 6 bases in between. The CDR3 sequence is 12 residues long. CDR3 DNA: TGTGCCAGCGGGGGATCTGGAAACACCATATATTTT. Amino acid sequence: CASGGSGNTIYF.

This sequence joins TRBV28 and TRBJ2-7, with D uncertain. The CDR3 extends over 10 amino acids. V was clipped by 8 bases and J by 1 base, with 3 bases between them. Per germline, CDR1 MDHEN and CDR2 SYDVKM. Written as DNA, the CDR3 is TGTGCCAGCGGGTCCTACGAGCAGTACTTC. It is translated as CASGSYEQYF.